This T cell receptor beta chain was identified during a study of neurological immune-mediated disorders. Findings and limits, study-wide: HTLV-1-associated myelopathy had the most TCR clonal expansion, while multiple sclerosis had the least, a level that fell below healthy controls.

The CDR3 contains 14 residues. The germline gives CDR1 SGHRS, CDR2 YFSETQ. With 4 bases removed from V and 6 bases from J, the gap between germline ends came to 16 bases. TCRdb reanalysed the 5' RACE reads using MiXCR and keeps one entry per CDR3 protein. The profile shows about 120,000 distinct CDR3 sequences, approximately 3.2% of them singletons. This clonotype was seen many times. Its matching antigen is unknown. The chain uses TRBV5-1 and TRBJ1-1; weak D call: TRBD1 (5 bases). The sequencing input was PBMCs. The receptor was derived from a woman younger than 45 with multiple sclerosis. In nucleotides, the CDR3 is TGCGCCAGCAGCCCGGGGCGGGGAGGCGCTGAAGCTTTCTTT. This translates into CASSPGRGGAEAFF.